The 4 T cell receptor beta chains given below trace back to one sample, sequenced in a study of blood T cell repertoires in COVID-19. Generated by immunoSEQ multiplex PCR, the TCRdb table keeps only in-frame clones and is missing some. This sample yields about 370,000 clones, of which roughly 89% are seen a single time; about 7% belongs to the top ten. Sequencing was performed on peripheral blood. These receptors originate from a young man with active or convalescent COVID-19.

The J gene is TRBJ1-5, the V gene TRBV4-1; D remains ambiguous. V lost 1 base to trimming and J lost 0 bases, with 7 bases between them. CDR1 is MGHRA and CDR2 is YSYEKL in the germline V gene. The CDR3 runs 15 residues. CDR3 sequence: CASSQAENSNQPQHF. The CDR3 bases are TGCGCCAGCAGCCAAGCAGAAAATAGCAATCAGCCCCAGCATTTT.

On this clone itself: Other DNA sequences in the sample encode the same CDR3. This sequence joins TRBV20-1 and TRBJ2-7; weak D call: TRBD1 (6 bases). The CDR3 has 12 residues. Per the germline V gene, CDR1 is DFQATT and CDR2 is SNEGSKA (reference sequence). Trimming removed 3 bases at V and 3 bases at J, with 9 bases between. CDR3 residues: CSASLGGYEQYF. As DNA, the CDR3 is TGCAGTGCTAGTTTAGGGGGCTACGAGCAGTACTTC.

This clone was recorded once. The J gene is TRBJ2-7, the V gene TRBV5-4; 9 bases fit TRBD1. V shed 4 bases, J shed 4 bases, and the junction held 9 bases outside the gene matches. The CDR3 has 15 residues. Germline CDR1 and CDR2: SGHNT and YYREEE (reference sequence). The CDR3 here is CASSKPGDRVYEQYF. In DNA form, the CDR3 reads TGTGCCAGCAGCAAACCTGGGGACAGGGTATACGAGCAGTACTTC.

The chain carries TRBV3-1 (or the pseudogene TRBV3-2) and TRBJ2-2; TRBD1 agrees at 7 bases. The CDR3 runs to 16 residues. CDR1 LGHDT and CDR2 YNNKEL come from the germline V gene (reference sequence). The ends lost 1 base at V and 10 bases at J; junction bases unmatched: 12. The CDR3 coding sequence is TGTGCCAGCAGCCAAGGTCTTGGCAGGGGGAAAGTGGAGCTGTTTTTT. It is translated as CASSQGLGRGKVELFF.